The clone carrying this T cell receptor (beta chain) came up many times. Deletions cut 4 bases from V and 5 bases from J, with 4 bases between. The germline V gene has CDR1 SNHLY and CDR2 FYNNEI. This CDR3 is built from 11 residues. Noted time point: blood at routine non-recurrence follow-up after resection. The data were obtained in a study of spatial heterogeneity in lung cancer. TCRdb itself ran the 5' RACE reads through MiXCR, one entry per CDR3 protein. Here the sample spans 60,000 to 85,000 distinct CDR3 sequences, around 9.3% being singletons. Sequenced here: PBMCs, sampled at follow-up. The clonotype was recovered from a female donor with early-stage non-small cell lung cancer. This chain uses TRBV2 with TRBJ2-3; D is unresolved. Here the CDR3 reads CASSGEDTQYF. In DNA form, the CDR3 reads TGTGCCAGCAGTGGGGAAGATACGCAGTATTTT.